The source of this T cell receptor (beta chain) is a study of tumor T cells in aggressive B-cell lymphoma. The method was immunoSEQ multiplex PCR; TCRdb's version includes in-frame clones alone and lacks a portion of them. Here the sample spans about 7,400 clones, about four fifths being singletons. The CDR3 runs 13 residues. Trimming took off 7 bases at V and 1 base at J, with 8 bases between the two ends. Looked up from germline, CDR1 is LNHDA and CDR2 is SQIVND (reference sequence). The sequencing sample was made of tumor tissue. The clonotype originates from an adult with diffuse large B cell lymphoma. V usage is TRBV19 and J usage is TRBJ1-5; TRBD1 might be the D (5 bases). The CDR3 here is CASTSGSNQPQHF. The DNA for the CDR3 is TGTGCCAGTACGTCAGGGAGCAATCAGCCCCAGCATTTT.